The clone carrying this T cell receptor beta chain was counted a single time. This sample was taken from a study of blood T cell repertoires in COVID-19. The assay was immunoSEQ multiplex PCR, and TCRdb's table has in-frame clones only and misses some. The table includes about 160,000 clones, less than 85% detected once. V lost 5 bases and J lost 3; bases outside the gene matches: 3. Germline V gives CDR1 SNHLY, CDR2 FYNNEI. The CDR3 extends over 13 amino acids. Participants had their cohort set by participant-reported clinical history. What the recovered Cohort 3 donors had was two negative PCRs, clearance, or symptom resolution.

V and J are TRBV2 and TRBJ1-2; 7 nucleotides match TRBD1. What was sequenced was PBMCs or T cells enriched from blood (not recorded which). The TCR was taken from a woman aged 45-65 years who had recovered from COVID-19. CDR3 region: CASSTQGDYGYTF. Written as DNA, the CDR3 is TGTGCCAGCAGTACCCAGGGGGACTATGGCTACACCTTC.